Below, 18 T cell receptor beta chains from the same sample are listed, as sequenced in a study of blood T cell repertoires in COVID-19. Sequencing used immunoSEQ multiplex PCR; TCRdb keeps in-frame clones, though not all of them. The sample includes roughly 400,000 clones, about 88% of them seen just once. The specimen was PBMCs or T cells enriched from blood (not recorded which). Receptor source: a woman aged 18 to 35 who had been exposed to COVID-19.

The chain employs TRBV25-1 and TRBJ2-2; 9 bases match TRBD1. Germline trimming cut 6 bases from V and 5 bases from J; bases unmatched to any gene: 4. Germline V gives CDR1 MGHDK, CDR2 SYGVNS. CDR3 length equals 14 residues. This CDR3 is CASRGQGGTGELFF. The CDR3 DNA is TGTGCCAGCAGGGGACAGGGCGGGACCGGGGAGCTGTTTTTT.

The chain joins TRBV11-2 to TRBJ2-1, with 9 bases that match TRBD1. The junction had 4 bases not matched to a gene; V was cut back by 5 bases and J by 5 bases. The CDR3 consists of 14 residues. Germline lookup yields CDR1 SGHAT and CDR2 FQNNGV. The CDR3: CASSPGTGNNEQFF. CDR3 nucleotides: TGTGCCAGCAGCCCTGGGACAGGGAACAATGAGCAGTTCTTC.

This sequence joins TRBV19 and TRBJ1-6, with D possibly being TRBD1 (5 bases). Trimming left V 3 bases short and J 7 bases short, with 10 bases between. This CDR3 has 14 residues. In germline, CDR1 is LNHDA, CDR2 SQIVND (reference sequence). CDR3 DNA sequence: TGTGCCAGTAGTATTCTAGGGGTAAATTCACCCCTCCACTTT. Its translation is CASSILGVNSPLHF.

This sequence joins TRBV10-3 and TRBJ2-7, with TRBD2 matching 12 bases. The CDR3 length is 13 residues. Germline loops: CDR1 ENHRY, CDR2 SYGVKD. The trim removed 6 bases at V and 3 bases at J, leaving 0 bases unmatched. This CDR3 is CAIRTSGSYEQYF. CDR3 nucleotides: TGTGCCATCAGGACTAGCGGGAGCTACGAGCAGTACTTC.

The genes are TRBV18 and TRBJ1-3, with 9 bases that match TRBD1. The V gene end was trimmed by 3 bases and the J gene end by 2 bases; junction bases not matched to a gene: 2. Germline CDR1 and CDR2: KGHSH and LQKENI. The CDR3 runs 15 residues. CDR3 in amino acids: CASSPWDRAGNTIYF. Written as DNA, the CDR3 is TGTGCCAGCTCACCTTGGGACAGGGCTGGAAACACCATATATTTT. Full variable domain (missing parts from reference TRBV18 and TRBJ1-3): NAGVMQNPRHLVRRRGQEARLRCSPMKGHSHVYWYRQLPEEGLKFMVYLQKENIIDESGMPKERFSAEFPKEGPSILRIQQVVRGDSAAYFCASSPWDRAGNTIYFGEGSWLTVV.

The rearrangement joins TRBV4-1 to TRBJ1-1, with D tentatively TRBD1 (6 bases). The CDR3 is 14 amino acids. Per germline, CDR1 MGHRA and CDR2 YSYEKL. V lost 1 base, J lost 4 bases, and 10 bases lay in between. The DNA of the CDR3 is TGCGCCAGCAGCCAAGTAGGGGGAAGCACTGAAGCTTTCTTT. Protein: CASSQVGGSTEAFF.

This clone was detected only a few times. The rearrangement uses TRBV5-1 and TRBJ1-2, with a tentative D call TRBD1 (6 bases). The CDR3 loop spans 14 amino acids. Germline assignment: CDR1 SGHRS and CDR2 YFSETQ. V lost 0 bases and J lost 7, with 13 bases in between. The CDR3 coding sequence is TGCGCCAGCAGCTTGGGCAGGGGAGAGCGTGGCTACACCTTC. This sequence encodes CASSLGRGERGYTF.

This chain links TRBV4-1 with TRBJ2-5; TRBD1 matches 10 bases. The V segment lost 4 bases and the J segment 2 bases; nucleotides outside the gene matches: 4. The CDR3 consists of 15 residues. Germline V gene data show CDR1 as MGHRA and CDR2 as YSYEKL. CDR3 residues: CASSPRTGGQETQYF. The CDR3 region has the DNA TGCGCCAGCAGCCCCCGGACAGGGGGTCAAGAGACCCAGTACTTC.

There are many counts of this clone. This chain connects TRBV11-3 to TRBJ1-6; 7 bases are shared with TRBD1. The V segment lost 5 bases and the J segment 10 bases; nucleotides outside the gene matches: 20. Germline V lookup: CDR1 SGHNT, CDR2 YENEEA. This CDR3 is built from 18 residues. The DNA of the CDR3 is TGTGCCAGCAGCCCAACTTACCACCCGGGACAGCCCACGTCACCCCTCCACTTT. Protein sequence: CASSPTYHPGQPTSPLHF.

This clone was found once. The chain has TRBV18 and TRBJ2-1, with D unclear. Germline V CDR1 and CDR2: KGHSH, LQKENI. V shed 2 bases and J shed 6 bases, with 5 bases lying between them. CDR3 length equals 12 residues. The CDR3: CASSPKSNEQFF. For the CDR3, the DNA is TGTGCCAGCTCACCAAAGAGCAATGAGCAGTTCTTC.

The rearrangement uses TRBV28 and TRBJ2-7; TRBD1 might be the D (5 bases). This CDR3 spans 13 amino acids. The V gene lost 2 bases and the J gene lost 4 bases, with 9 bases spanning the gap. Germline V lookup: CDR1 MDHEN, CDR2 SYDVKM. Here the CDR3 reads CASSLKGIYEQYF. The CDR3 DNA is TGTGCCAGCAGTTTAAAGGGGATTTACGAGCAGTACTTC.

The chain is built from TRBV10-2 and TRBJ2-7, with 11 bases matching TRBD1. The CDR3 is made up of 15 amino acids. CDR1 is WSHSY, CDR2 SAAADI, per germline. V trimming: 3 bases; J trimming: 4 bases; junction bases outside the gene matches: 5. For the CDR3, the DNA is TGCGCCAGCAGTGAAAGGACAGGGGGCAATTACGAGCAGTACTTC. It specifies CASSERTGGNYEQYF.

The chain uses TRBV5-5 and TRBJ2-7; D is possibly TRBD1 (6 bases). V was pared by 4 bases and J by 0 bases, with 23 bases between. The CDR3 totals 18 residues. The germline gives CDR1 SGHKS, CDR2 YYEKEE (reference sequence). The CDR3 region has the DNA TGTGCCAGCAGCCTCCAAAGACAACAGGGCTGGGGCTCCTACGAGCAGTACTTC. The encoded protein is CASSLQRQQGWGSYEQYF.

Only a few counts were recorded for this clone. V usage is TRBV7-9 and J usage is TRBJ2-1; TRBD2 is a possible D gene (6 bases). Trimming removed 5 bases from V and 7 bases from J, with 15 bases in between. The CDR3 is 14 residues long. Per germline, CDR1 SEHNR and CDR2 FQNEAQ (reference sequence). The CDR3 sequence: CASSLLDYPNEQFF. CDR3 nucleotide sequence: TGTGCCAGCAGCCTGTTGGACTATCCTAATGAGCAGTTCTTC.

This clone has just one count. The chain has TRBV7-9 and TRBJ1-3; unclear D gene. The CDR3 consists of 14 residues. V lost 2 bases and J lost 2, with 7 bases in between. Germline V lookup: CDR1 SEHNR, CDR2 FQNEAQ (reference sequence). CDR3 in amino acids: CASSLLQAGNTIYF. The CDR3 DNA follows: TGTGCCAGCAGCTTACTCCAGGCTGGAAACACCATATATTTT.

The chain carries TRBV18 and TRBJ1-1; TRBD1 matches at 7 bases. Trimming at V came to 4 bases and at J to 1 base, leaving 6 bases not matched to a gene. The CDR3 totals 15 residues. Germline-derived CDR1 and CDR2 are KGHSH and LQKENI. The CDR3 reads CASSLPGQSNTEAFF. The CDR3 region has the DNA TGTGCCAGCTCACTCCCGGGACAGTCGAACACTGAAGCTTTCTTT.

J is TRBJ2-7 and V is TRBV28; the D gene is possibly TRBD1 (6 bases). The germline V gene encodes CDR1 MDHEN and CDR2 SYDVKM. V lost 3 bases and J 1 base, leaving 13 bases between the germline ends. This CDR3 is built from 15 residues. CDR3 residues: CASSFNPGASYEQYF. The CDR3 nucleotides are TGTGCCAGCAGTTTTAATCCAGGGGCTTCCTACGAGCAGTACTTC.

V and J are TRBV18 and TRBJ2-1; no definite D call. The V gene's germline CDR1 is KGHSH and CDR2 LQKENI. Between the trimmed V and J ends, which lost 2 bases and 8 bases, there was a span of 13 bases. The CDR3 sequence is 14 residues long. The CDR3 sequence is CASSPRPRQDEQFF. The CDR3 bases are TGTGCCAGCTCACCAAGACCACGCCAGGATGAGCAGTTCTTC.